This entry lists 12 T cell receptor beta chains sequenced from one sample in a study of blood T cell repertoires in COVID-19. Clones were sequenced by immunoSEQ multiplex PCR, and TCRdb holds only the in-frame ones, with some missing. This table has about 160,000 clones, over 75% appearing once. Material: peripheral blood. The origin of the receptors is a man between 65 and 85 years old with acute or convalescent COVID-19.

The rearrangement links TRBV6-6 to TRBJ2-6, with unresolved D. The CDR3 spans 15 residues. From germline, CDR1 is MNHNY and CDR2 SVGAGI (reference sequence). V lost 5 bases to trimming and J lost 0 bases, with 8 bases between them. CDR3 in DNA: TGTGCCAGCAGTCCTTACTCCTCTGGGGCCAACGTCCTGACTTTC. Its protein is CASSPYSSGANVLTF.

This clone showed up just a few times. V usage is TRBV6-6 and J usage is TRBJ2-7, with TRBD2 identical over 11 bases. The CDR3 is 15 residues long. J lost 0 bases, V lost 6 bases, and 4 bases had no gene match. Per germline, CDR1 MNHNY and CDR2 SVGAGI (reference sequence). As DNA, the CDR3 is TGTGCCAGCAGCTCTCTAGCGGGGGGCTCCTACGAGCAGTACTTC. Translating it yields CASSSLAGGSYEQYF.

The chain recombines TRBV5-1 with TRBJ2-3, with D maybe TRBD2 (6 bases). CDR3 length: 16 amino acids. The V and J ends lost 4 bases and 0 bases respectively, with 15 bases between them. Germline values: CDR1 SGHRS, CDR2 YFSETQ. The CDR3 coding sequence is TGCGCCAGCAGCCGGGACTTAACCTTTAGCACAGATACGCAGTATTTT. Translating gives CASSRDLTFSTDTQYF.

The V and J genes are TRBV6-2 or TRBV6-3 and TRBJ1-2; weak D call: TRBD1 (6 bases). This CDR3 spans 14 amino acids. Germline V gene lookup returns CDR1 MNHEY and CDR2 SVGEGT. V lost 4 bases to trimming and J lost 2 bases, with 11 bases between them. CDR3 amino acids: CASSFKQGNYGYTF. CDR3 coding DNA: TGTGCCAGCAGTTTCAAACAGGGCAACTATGGCTACACCTTC.

This sequence joins TRBV6-5 and TRBJ1-6; D not resolved. There are 13 residues in the CDR3. Trimming removed 5 bases from V and 8 bases from J, with 10 bases in between. From germline, CDR1 is MNHEY and CDR2 SVGAGI. CDR3: CASSRGAYSPLHF. In nucleotides, the CDR3 is TGTGCCAGCAGTCGGGGAGCCTATTCACCCCTCCACTTT.

The chain uses TRBV5-1 and TRBJ2-2; no clear D. Trimming cost V 4 bases and J 3 bases, with 4 bases left between them. Germline assignment: CDR1 SGHRS and CDR2 YFSETQ. This CDR3 comprises 12 residues. The CDR3 sequence is CASSPDTGELFF. CDR3 sequence (DNA): TGCGCCAGCAGCCCTGACACCGGGGAGCTGTTTTTT.

J is TRBJ1-1 and V is TRBV12-3 or TRBV12-4; D is uncertain. V was shortened by 6 bases and J by 2 bases, with 10 bases between the two germline ends. This CDR3 comprises 13 residues. The CDR3 reads CASSSGENTEAFF. Written as DNA, the CDR3 is TGTGCCAGCAGCAGCGGGGAAAACACTGAAGCTTTCTTT.

The chain employs TRBV7-9 and TRBJ2-7; 9 positions match TRBD2. The CDR3 length is 17 residues. Germline loops: CDR1 SEHNR, CDR2 FQNEAQ (reference sequence). Trimming cost V 1 base and J 7 bases; bases outside gene matches: 14. The CDR3: CASSLESGGRASREQYF. In DNA form, the CDR3 reads TGTGCCAGCAGCTTAGAGTCCGGCGGGAGGGCCTCTCGGGAGCAGTACTTC.

This clone was counted once. CDR3 DNA sequence: TGTGCCAGCAGTTACTTGGGCTTGAAGACCCAGTACTTC. Protein: CASSYLGLKTQYF. V usage is TRBV6-5 and J usage is TRBJ2-5, with unresolved D. Germline-derived CDR1 and CDR2 are MNHEY and SVGAGI. This CDR3 is 13 amino acids long. The ends were cut back, 1 base at V and 6 bases at J, with 9 bases in the middle.

The chain couples TRBV2 to TRBJ2-7, with D possibly matching TRBD2 (6 bases). The CDR3 consists of 12 residues. Between the trimmed V and J ends, which lost 5 bases and 7 bases, there was a span of 12 bases. Germline V gives CDR1 SNHLY, CDR2 FYNNEI. CDR3 sequence (DNA): TGTGCCAGCAGTCACGGGGCGGGAGAGCAGTACTTC. Residues: CASSHGAGEQYF.

V usage is TRBV6-2 or TRBV6-3 and J usage is TRBJ2-7; D gene ambiguous. The CDR3 totals 14 residues. Deletions cut 6 bases from V and 9 bases from J, with 21 bases between. Germline CDR1 reads MNHEY; CDR2 reads SVGEGT. CDR3: CASSPGGSAHRQYF. CDR3 nucleotide sequence: TGTGCCAGCAGCCCCGGCGGCAGCGCACACCGGCAGTACTTC.

The rearrangement uses TRBV19 and TRBJ1-1; D perhaps matches TRBD1 (6 bases). Germline V gene lookup returns CDR1 LNHDA and CDR2 SQIVND (reference sequence). V was clipped by 6 bases and J by 4 bases, with 18 bases between them. This CDR3 spans 15 amino acids. Here the CDR3 reads CASRGGRLLGTEAFF. In nucleotides, the CDR3 is TGTGCCAGTAGAGGGGGAAGGTTACTTGGCACTGAAGCTTTCTTT.